The clone carrying this T cell receptor (beta chain) was seen more than once but under ten times. Its target is not known. The sample holds other DNA sequences that translate to the same CDR3. The sample comes from a study of T cell responses to AZD1222 COVID-19 vaccine. General observations from the study: Following two doses of AZD1222, Spike-specific TCR breadth and depth rose. Among those given AZD1222, only 6 or 7 were seropositive at baseline. Unmutated variant regions are reportedly targeted by nearly half of spike-specific TCRs.

V lost 4 bases to trimming and J lost 4 bases, with 14 bases between them. Germline CDR1 is SGHDT and CDR2 is YYEEEE. This CDR3 region has 14 residues. Sequencing was performed with immunoSEQ multiplex PCR; in TCRdb, only in-frame clones are kept and a portion is missing. The sample holds fewer than 150,000 clones, approximately 86% seen once. This receptor was obtained from an adult who received the AZD1222 COVID-19 vaccine. The specimen comprised peripheral blood, sampled 28 days after the second AZD1222 dose. The chain links TRBV5-6 to TRBJ1-2; D possibly corresponds to TRBD1 (5 bases). CDR3 nucleotide sequence: TGTGCCAGCAGCCCCGGGGCGGGATCCTATGGCTACACCTTC. Its protein product is CASSPGAGSYGYTF. Combining the CDR3 with reference TRBV5-6 and TRBJ1-2 gives the whole variable domain DAGVTQSPTHLIKTRGQQVTLRCSPKSGHDTVSWYQQALGQGPQFIFQYYEEEERQRGNFPDRFSGHQFPNYSSELNVNALLLGDSALYLCASSPGAGSYGYTFGSGTRLTVV.